The 2 T cell receptor beta chains below were found in one sample sequenced in a study of OX40 agonist ivuxolimab in advanced cancers. Sequencing was performed with immunoSEQ multiplex PCR; in TCRdb, only in-frame clones are kept and a portion is missing. There are 77,000 or so clones in the sample; around 90% occur only once, and over 7.5% lies in the top ten. The specimen was CD4+ or CD8+ T cells sorted from blood, collected in a trial of the OX40 agonist ivuxolimab. The receptors derive from an adult with an advanced solid tumor such as melanoma, head and neck, liver or kidney cancer.

This clone is a singleton in its sample. V and J are TRBV23-1 and TRBJ2-1, with D possibly matching TRBD2 (5 bases). TRBV23-1 is known as an ORF, though its function is uncertain. The CDR3 sequence is 20 residues long. Trimming shortened V by 0 bases and J by 2 bases, and 23 bases separated the two germline ends. The DNA for the CDR3 is TGCGCCAGCAGTCAATCCCGGGCTCTTTGGGGATTGGAGGCCTACAATGAGCAGTTCTTC. It encodes CASSQSRALWGLEAYNEQFF.

Notes on this clone: The same CDR3 also results from other DNA sequences found in this sample. The J gene is TRBJ1-1, the V gene TRBV6-5; the D is unclear. CDR1 and CDR2 (germline): MNHEY, SVGAGI. The CDR3 spans 13 residues. V was shortened by 0 bases and J by 5 bases, with 7 bases between the two germline ends. The CDR3 region is CASSYSEGTEAFF. CDR3 DNA sequence: TGTGCCAGCAGTTACTCGGAGGGTACTGAAGCTTTCTTT.